These 30 T cell receptor beta chains were sequenced from one sample in a study of cytomegalovirus exposure and HLA in healthy donors. The PCR was carried out with 60 Vbeta primers and 13 Jbeta primers. This table comes from immunoSEQ multiplex PCR, and its TCRdb copy is limited to in-frame clones, with some not included. The sample lists about 160,000 clones, just under 80% occurring once. Sample: PBMCs. These receptors all stem from a man aged 25 to 45 in good health and CMV-seronegative.

The rearrangement joins TRBV18 to TRBJ1-5; 7 bases map to TRBD1. The CDR3 is 15 amino acids. Germline CDR1 reads KGHSH; CDR2 reads LQKENI. V dropped 2 bases and J dropped 5; count of bases not matched to a gene: 6. The CDR3: CASSPGRQGDQPQHF. In nucleotides, the CDR3 is TGTGCCAGCTCACCAGGCAGACAGGGCGATCAGCCCCAGCATTTT.

For this clone: At one of its ends the junction is not consistent with the germline gene, which may arise from a read error. J is TRBJ1-1 and V is TRBV7-9, with a tentative D call TRBD1 (6 bases). CDR1 is SEHNR, CDR2 FQNEAQ, per germline (reference sequence). There are 13 residues in the CDR3. CDR3 amino acids: CSSSRGQNTEAFF. The CDR3 DNA sequence: TGTTCCAGCAGCCGTGGACAGAACACTGAAGCTTTTTTT. Supplemented by reference TRBV7-9 and TRBJ1-1, the full variable domain reads DTGVSQNPRHKITKRGQNVTFRCDPISEHNRLYWYRQTLGQGPEFLTYFQNEAQLEKSRLLSDRFSAERPKGSFSTLEIQRTEQGDSAMYLCSSSRGQNTEAFFGQGTRLTVV.

The chain recombines TRBV30 with TRBJ1-1, with 7 bases fitting TRBD1. The ends lost 5 bases at V and 3 bases at J; junction bases unmatched: 6. The germline CDR1 and CDR2 sequences are GTSNPN and SVGIG (reference sequence). This CDR3 spans 13 amino acids. CDR3 protein: CAWAQTGYTEAFF. The CDR3 DNA reads as TGTGCCTGGGCCCAGACAGGGTACACTGAAGCTTTCTTT. The full variable domain, completed using reference TRBV30 and TRBJ1-1, is SQTIHQWPATLVQPVGSPLSLECTVEGTSNPNLYWYRQAAGRGLQLLFYSVGIGQISSEVPQNLSASRPQDRQFILSSKKLLLSDSGFYLCAWAQTGYTEAFFGQGTRLTVV.

This chain joins TRBV19 and TRBJ1-3; D is perhaps TRBD1 (5 bases). V was clipped by 1 base and J by 4 bases, with 8 bases between them. The germline gives CDR1 LNHDA, CDR2 SQIVND (reference sequence). The CDR3 length is 14 residues. CDR3 loop: CASSIAAGGNTIYF. The CDR3 nucleotides read TGTGCCAGTAGTATAGCGGCAGGGGGAAACACCATATATTTT.

The rearrangement joins TRBV5-8 to TRBJ1-4, with TRBD1 matching over 7 bases. The trim removed 0 bases at V and 8 bases at J, leaving 7 bases unmatched. Germline V CDR1 and CDR2: SGHTS, YDEGEE. CDR3 length equals 15 residues. CDR3: CASSLVRDSSEKLFF. CDR3 nucleotides: TGTGCCAGCAGCTTGGTTCGGGACAGCTCAGAAAAACTGTTTTTT. Variable domain in full (rest from reference TRBV5-8 and TRBJ1-4): EAGVTQSPTHLIKTRGQQATLRCSPISGHTSVYWYQQALGLGLQFLLWYDEGEERNRGNFPPRFSGRQFPNYSSELNVNALELEDSALYLCASSLVRDSSEKLFFGSGTQLSVL.

This chain joins TRBV7-3 and TRBJ2-7, with 9 positions matching TRBD1. V lost 0 bases to trimming and J lost 4 bases; unmatched junction nucleotides: 4. The length of the CDR3 is 15 residues. Germline CDR1 SGHTA, CDR2 FQGTGA. DNA of the CDR3: TGTGCCAGCAGCTTAACAGGGACAGGGTGGTACGAGCAGTACTTC. Its protein product is CASSLTGTGWYEQYF.

As DNA, the CDR3 is TGTGCCAGCAGCCAAACAGGGCTATGGGCAGATACGCAGTATTTT. It is translated as CASSQTGLWADTQYF. The rearrangement joins TRBV14 to TRBJ2-3, with D possibly being TRBD1 (6 bases). Germline loops: CDR1 SGHDN, CDR2 FVKESK. The CDR3 totals 15 residues. V dropped 2 bases and J dropped 4 bases, with 13 bases sitting between them.

This clone was recorded only once. The chain recombines TRBV30 with TRBJ1-3; D ambiguous. V gave up 0 bases and J gave up 3 bases, with 9 bases separating them. From germline, CDR1 is GTSNPN and CDR2 SVGIG (reference sequence). CDR3 length equals 14 residues. The CDR3 DNA sequence: TGTGCCTGGAGTGTAACGGGAGGTGGAAACACCATATATTTT. Its translation: CAWSVTGGGNTIYF.

A single count supports this clone. The chain links TRBV9 to TRBJ2-2; 7 bases fit TRBD1. Looked up from germline, CDR1 is SGDLS and CDR2 is YYNGEE. The CDR3 has 17 residues. V shed 2 bases, J shed 4 bases, and the junction held 11 bases outside the gene matches. CDR3: CASSVGRDSLTTGELFF. The CDR3 DNA sequence: TGTGCCAGCAGCGTCGGCCGGGACAGTTTAACCACCGGGGAGCTGTTTTTT.

The rearrangement links TRBV28 to TRBJ1-5; no reliable D call. From germline, CDR1 is MDHEN and CDR2 SYDVKM. There are 13 residues in the CDR3. V lost 3 bases, J lost 6 bases, and 9 bases lay in between. Here the CDR3 DNA reads TGTGCCAGCAGTTTTGGAGCTGTTCAGCCCCAGCATTTT. It specifies CASSFGAVQPQHF.

On this clone: Other DNA variants within this sample encode the same CDR3. V usage is TRBV30 and J usage is TRBJ2-7, with a possible D match to TRBD2 (6 bases). CDR1 is GTSNPN, CDR2 SVGIG, per germline (reference sequence). This CDR3 is built from 11 residues. The germline V and J ends were trimmed by 0 bases and 7 bases, with 7 bases remaining between them. Written as DNA, the CDR3 is TGTGCCTGGAGTGTACGGGGGGAGCAGTACTTC. Translated: CAWSVRGEQYF.

V usage is TRBV6-4 and J usage is TRBJ1-1; D is uncertain. The CDR3 covers 13 residues. Trimming pared 7 bases from V and 6 bases from J, leaving 15 bases between. The germline V gene encodes CDR1 MRHNA and CDR2 SNTAGT. The CDR3 nucleotides are TGTGCCAGCAAGCGGGCCGCGAAGGCTGAAGCTTTCTTT. Translated, it gives CASKRAAKAEAFF.

This chain uses TRBV5-6 with TRBJ2-5; D perhaps matches TRBD1 (5 bases). With 0 bases removed from V and 5 bases from J, the gap between germline ends came to 14 bases. Germline assignment: CDR1 SGHDT and CDR2 YYEEEE. CDR3 length: 15 amino acids. The CDR3 sequence is CASSLGRRKGETQYF. In nucleotides, the CDR3 is TGTGCCAGCAGCTTGGGACGCAGAAAGGGGGAGACCCAGTACTTC. Full variable domain (rest looked up from reference TRBV5-6 and TRBJ2-5): DAGVTQSPTHLIKTRGQQVTLRCSPKSGHDTVSWYQQALGQGPQFIFQYYEEEERQRGNFPDRFSGHQFPNYSSELNVNALLLGDSALYLCASSLGRRKGETQYFGPGTRLLVL.

This clone has only a few counts. The chain is built from TRBV19 and TRBJ2-5; maybe TRBD1 (6 bases). This CDR3 contains 14 residues. The germline V gene has CDR1 LNHDA and CDR2 SQIVND (reference sequence). Trimming removed 3 bases from V and 1 base from J, with 9 bases in between. This chain's CDR3 is CASSITGSQETQYF. The CDR3 nucleotides are TGTGCCAGTAGTATTACAGGGTCCCAAGAGACCCAGTACTTC.

J is TRBJ2-1 and V is TRBV2, with a possible D match to TRBD1 (6 bases). Looked up from germline, CDR1 is SNHLY and CDR2 is FYNNEI. The CDR3 totals 15 residues. The germline V and J ends were trimmed by 5 bases and 4 bases, with 15 bases remaining between them. CDR3 residues: CASSKTGTTYNEQFF. CDR3 nucleotides: TGTGCCAGCAGTAAAACAGGGACCACATACAATGAGCAGTTCTTC.

This sequence joins TRBV28 and TRBJ2-1; 7 bases match TRBD1. Germline trimming cut 7 bases from V and 4 bases from J; bases unmatched to any gene: 7. The CDR3 is made up of 14 amino acids. Per the germline V gene, CDR1 is MDHEN and CDR2 is SYDVKM. The CDR3 region has the DNA TGTGCCAGCATTTTGACAGGGAAATACAATGAGCAGTTCTTC. As protein: CASILTGKYNEQFF.

This clone turned up a few times. The rearrangement uses TRBV5-5 and TRBJ2-7, with TRBD1 identical over 7 bases. The CDR3 extends over 15 amino acids. The J segment lost 2 bases and the V segment lost 4 bases, leaving 9 bases of the junction unmatched. The germline CDR1 and CDR2 sequences are SGHKS and YYEKEE (reference sequence). The CDR3 coding sequence is TGTGCCAGCAGCCCTCACTGGGACAGTGCCTACGAGCAGTACTTC. This codes for CASSPHWDSAYEQYF.

The CDR3 nucleotides read TGTGCCAGCCAGGACAGGTTACAAGAGACCCAGTACTTC. Protein: CASQDRLQETQYF. The V gene is TRBV18, the J gene TRBJ2-5, with 7 bases fitting TRBD1. Germline CDR1 KGHSH, CDR2 LQKENI. V shed 8 bases and J 2 bases; nucleotides not matched to a gene: 5. CDR3 length equals 13 residues.

The chain has TRBV20-1 and TRBJ2-7, with TRBD1 as a possible D gene (6 bases). Trimming removed 5 bases from V and 4 bases from J, with 9 bases in between. The CDR3 contains 11 residues. Germline V gene sequence: CDR1 DFQATT, CDR2 SNEGSKA (reference sequence). The CDR3 DNA sequence: TGCAGTGCTGGCAGGGGATACGAGCAGTACTTC. Residues: CSAGRGYEQYF.

This chain joins TRBV5-1 and TRBJ2-7; TRBD1 aligns across 9 bases. Germline CDR1 reads SGHRS; CDR2 reads YFSETQ. Trimming cost V 7 bases and J 3 bases; bases outside gene matches: 8. The CDR3 covers 14 residues. CDR3 nucleotide sequence: TGCGCCAGCCGACCGGGACAGGGCTACTACGAGCAGTACTTC. As protein: CASRPGQGYYEQYF.

The chain employs TRBV7-6 and TRBJ2-3, with D possibly matching TRBD2 (7 bases). The CDR3 consists of 17 residues. Germline V lookup: CDR1 SGHVS, CDR2 FNYEAQ. V lost 2 bases to trimming and J lost 4 bases, with 19 bases between them. The CDR3 here is CASSLFGRGASPDTQYF. CDR3 sequence (DNA): TGTGCCAGCAGCTTATTCGGCCGGGGGGCCTCCCCAGATACGCAGTATTTT.

In its sample, this clone ranks as medium-sized. The V gene is TRBV6-1, the J gene TRBJ2-6; possibly TRBD1 for D (5 bases). CDR1 MNHNS and CDR2 SASEGT come from the germline V gene. The CDR3 loop spans 16 amino acids. Between the trimmed V and J ends, which lost 1 base and 0 bases, there was a span of 7 bases. The CDR3 here is CASSEEDSSGANVLTF. Written as DNA, the CDR3 is TGTGCCAGCAGTGAAGAAGACAGCTCTGGGGCCAACGTCCTGACTTTC.

The CDR3 DNA reads TGTGCCAGCAGCCCCCTGGGACTAGCGGGAGCTGAGGAGCAGTACTTC. Translation gives CASSPLGLAGAEEQYF. The chain couples TRBV9 to TRBJ2-7; 14 nucleotides agree with TRBD2. V was pared by 4 bases and J by 7 bases, with 10 bases of the junction left unmatched. The CDR3 loop spans 16 amino acids. CDR1 and CDR2 (germline): SGDLS, YYNGEE.

V and J are TRBV19 and TRBJ1-4; 7 bases match TRBD1. Trimming cost V 7 bases and J 8 bases; bases outside gene matches: 4. The V gene's germline CDR1 is LNHDA and CDR2 SQIVND (reference sequence). There are 12 residues in the CDR3. CDR3 sequence reads: CASTPDREKLFF. DNA of the CDR3: TGTGCCAGTACCCCGGACAGGGAAAAACTGTTTTTT.

This clone was found once. The chain joins TRBV7-6 to TRBJ2-4; unclear D gene. The V end was cut by 8 bases, the J end by 0 bases, with 11 bases between. From germline, CDR1 is SGHVS and CDR2 FNYEAQ. The CDR3 is made up of 14 amino acids. The DNA for the CDR3 is TGTGCCAGCGCCACGACTTTAGCCAAAAACATTCAGTACTTC. This gives the protein CASATTLAKNIQYF.

This clone was seen a single time. The chain joins TRBV5-1 to TRBJ2-3; D is unresolved. There are 15 residues in the CDR3. Trimming cost V 7 bases and J 4 bases, with 19 bases left between them. Germline CDR1 reads SGHRS; CDR2 reads YFSETQ. The DNA of the CDR3 is TGCGCCAGCGTACCCGGTGTATTAGCCCCAGATACGCAGTATTTT. Translating gives CASVPGVLAPDTQYF.

The rearrangement uses TRBV5-1 and TRBJ1-2; a weak D match, TRBD1 (6 bases). Germline CDR1 is SGHRS and CDR2 is YFSETQ. V was shortened by 4 bases and J by 6 bases, with 13 bases between the two germline ends. CDR3 length equals 13 residues. CDR3 DNA sequence: TGCGCCAGCAGCCTGACAGGCTTGAATGGCTACACCTTC. Encoded protein: CASSLTGLNGYTF.

V and J are TRBV11-2 and TRBJ1-1, with D hard to call. The CDR3 totals 11 residues. Germline V gives CDR1 SGHAT, CDR2 FQNNGV. Trimming pared 7 bases from V and 6 bases from J, leaving 9 bases between. CDR3 nucleotides: TGTGCCAGCACCTACCACGCTGAAGCTTTCTTT. This translates into CASTYHAEAFF.

This chain joins TRBV20-1 and TRBJ2-7; D is ambiguous. The V end was cut by 6 bases, the J end by 6 bases, with 12 bases between. The CDR3 is made up of 11 amino acids. From germline, CDR1 is DFQATT and CDR2 SNEGSKA (reference sequence). The CDR3 bases are TGCAGTGCAGCACCGGAGACCGAGCAGTACTTC. Encoded protein: CSAAPETEQYF.

The rearrangement links TRBV5-4 to TRBJ2-7; 7 bases map to TRBD2. There are 17 residues in the CDR3. Trimming cost V 5 bases and J 0 bases; bases outside gene matches: 14. In germline, CDR1 is SGHNT, CDR2 YYREEE (reference sequence). CDR3 in DNA: TGTGCCAGCAGTTGGGGGGTGAGCGGGATCAACTCCTACGAGCAGTACTTC. This codes for CASSWGVSGINSYEQYF.